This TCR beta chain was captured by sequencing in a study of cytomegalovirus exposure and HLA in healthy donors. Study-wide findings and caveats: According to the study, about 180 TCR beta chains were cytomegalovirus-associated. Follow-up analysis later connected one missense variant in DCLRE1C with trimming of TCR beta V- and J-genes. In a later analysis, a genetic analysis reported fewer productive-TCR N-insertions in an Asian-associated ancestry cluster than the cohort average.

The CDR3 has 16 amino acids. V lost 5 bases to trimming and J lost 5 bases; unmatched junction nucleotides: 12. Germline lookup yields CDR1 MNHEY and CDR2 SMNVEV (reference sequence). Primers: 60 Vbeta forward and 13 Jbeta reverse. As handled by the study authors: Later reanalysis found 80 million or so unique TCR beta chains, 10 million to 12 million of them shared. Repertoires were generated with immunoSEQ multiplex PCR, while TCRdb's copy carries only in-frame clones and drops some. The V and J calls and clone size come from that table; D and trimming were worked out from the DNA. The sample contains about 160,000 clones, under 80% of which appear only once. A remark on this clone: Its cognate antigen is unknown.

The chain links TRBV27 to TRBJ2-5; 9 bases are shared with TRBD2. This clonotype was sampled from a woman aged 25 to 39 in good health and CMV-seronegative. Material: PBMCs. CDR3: CASSRRGGGFLETQYF. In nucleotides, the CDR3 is TGTGCCAGCAGTAGACGCGGGGGGGGGTTTCTCGAGACCCAGTACTTC.